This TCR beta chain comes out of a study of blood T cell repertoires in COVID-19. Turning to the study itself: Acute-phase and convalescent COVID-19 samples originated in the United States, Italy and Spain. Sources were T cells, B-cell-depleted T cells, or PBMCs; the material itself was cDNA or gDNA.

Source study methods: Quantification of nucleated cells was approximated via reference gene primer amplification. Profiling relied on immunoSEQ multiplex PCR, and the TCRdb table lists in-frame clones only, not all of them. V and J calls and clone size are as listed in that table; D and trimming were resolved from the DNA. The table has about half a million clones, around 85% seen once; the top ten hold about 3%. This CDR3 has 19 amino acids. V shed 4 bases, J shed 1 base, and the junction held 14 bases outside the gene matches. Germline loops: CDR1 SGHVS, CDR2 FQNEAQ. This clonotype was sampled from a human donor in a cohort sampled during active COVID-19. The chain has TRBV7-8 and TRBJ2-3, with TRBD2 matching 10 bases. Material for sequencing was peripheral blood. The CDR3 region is CASSWGLAGALEGTDTQYF. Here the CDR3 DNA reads TGTGCCAGCAGCTGGGGGCTAGCGGGAGCACTTGAGGGCACAGATACGCAGTATTTT.